The T cell receptor (beta chain) described here comes from a study of T cell responses to AZD1222 COVID-19 vaccine. Some clones are missing from TCRdb's copy, which holds only in-frame ones; the method was immunoSEQ multiplex PCR. The sample includes about 120,000 clones, approximately 90% of them seen just once. Sequences were derived from peripheral blood, sampled 28 days after the second AZD1222 dose. This TCR was sampled from an adult who received the AZD1222 COVID-19 vaccine.

CDR3 protein: CASEPGSSGNTIYF. CDR3 bases: TGTGCCAGCGAACCGGGAAGCTCTGGAAACACCATATATTTT. The chain uses TRBV3-1 (or the pseudogene TRBV3-2) and TRBJ1-3, with D unresolved. Germline CDR1 LGHDT, CDR2 YNNKEL (reference sequence). This CDR3 spans 14 amino acids. With 8 bases removed from V and 0 bases from J, the gap between germline ends came to 11 bases.